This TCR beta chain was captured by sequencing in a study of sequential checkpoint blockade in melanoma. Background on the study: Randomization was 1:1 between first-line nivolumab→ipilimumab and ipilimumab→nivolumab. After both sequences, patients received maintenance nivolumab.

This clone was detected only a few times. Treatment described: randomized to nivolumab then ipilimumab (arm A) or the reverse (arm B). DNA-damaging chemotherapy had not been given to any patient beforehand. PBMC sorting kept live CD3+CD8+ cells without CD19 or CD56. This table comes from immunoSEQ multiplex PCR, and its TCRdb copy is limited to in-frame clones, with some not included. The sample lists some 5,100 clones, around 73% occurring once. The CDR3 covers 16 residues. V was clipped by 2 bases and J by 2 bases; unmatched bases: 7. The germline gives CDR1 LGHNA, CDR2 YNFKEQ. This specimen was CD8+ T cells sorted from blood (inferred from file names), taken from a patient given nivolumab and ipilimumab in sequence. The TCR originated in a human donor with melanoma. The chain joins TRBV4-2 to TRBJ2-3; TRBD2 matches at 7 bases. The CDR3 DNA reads TGTGCCAGCAGCCAACACTCTAGCGGATCCACAGATACGCAGTATTTT. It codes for CASSQHSSGSTDTQYF.